The present entry profiles one T cell receptor beta chain with its context. The data were taken from a study of blood T cell repertoires in COVID-19. Libraries were prepared by immunoSEQ multiplex PCR; TCRdb keeps only in-frame clonotypes and omits some of them. The sample shows about 250,000 clones, 80% to 90% of them seen only once. V shed 5 bases and J 7 bases; nucleotides not matched to a gene: 9. In germline, CDR1 is MNHEY, CDR2 SVGEGT. The CDR3 contains 14 residues. Sequenced sample: peripheral blood. The sequence was obtained from a woman between 40 and 55 years old who had recovered from COVID-19. The V call is TRBV6-2 or TRBV6-3, the J call TRBJ1-2, with 8 bases matching TRBD1. The CDR3 DNA reads as TGTGCCAGCAGTCCCTCGGACAGGGAGGTTGGCTACACCTTC. It is translated as CASSPSDREVGYTF.